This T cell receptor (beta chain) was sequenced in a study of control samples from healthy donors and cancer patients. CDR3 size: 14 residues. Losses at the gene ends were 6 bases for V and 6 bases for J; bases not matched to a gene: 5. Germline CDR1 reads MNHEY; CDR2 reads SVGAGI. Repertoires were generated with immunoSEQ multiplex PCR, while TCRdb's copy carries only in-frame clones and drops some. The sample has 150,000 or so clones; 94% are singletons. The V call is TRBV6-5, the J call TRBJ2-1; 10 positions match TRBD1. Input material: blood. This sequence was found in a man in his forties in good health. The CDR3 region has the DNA TGTGCCAGCAGAAGGACAGGGGGTGGCAATGAGCAGTTCTTC. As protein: CASRRTGGGNEQFF.